Listed below are T cell receptor beta chains from one sample, sequenced in a study of T cells in Graves' hyperthyroidism and ophthalmopathy. TCRdb used MiXCR to reprocess the multiplex PCR reads, holding one entry per CDR3 protein. The sample contains fewer than 750,000 distinct CDR3 sequences, about 15% of which appear only once. Sequenced: blood. The receptors here all came from a woman between 40 and 55 years old with Graves' ophthalmopathy. The CDR3 runs from the conserved cysteine through the conserved F or W. The D gene is left open where the match is weak. Expanded clones get a size class; other rows say once, few or many, or leave the size out.

j_call: TRBJ1-2; clone_size: many; v_call: TRBV12-3/TRBV12-4; d_call: .; cdr3_length: 13; cdr3_nt: TGTGCCAGCAGTTTGTCGGGGGCGGATGGCTACACCTTC; cdr3_aa: CASSLSGADGYTF
j_call: TRBJ2-5; clone_size: .; v_call: TRBV12-3/TRBV12-4; d_call: .; cdr3_length: 12; cdr3_nt: TGTGCCAGCAGTACGGGTGGGGATACCCAGTACTTC; cdr3_aa: CASSTGGDTQYF
j_call: TRBJ2-5; clone_size: .; v_call: TRBV6-2/TRBV6-3; d_call: TRBD2; cdr3_length: 17; cdr3_nt: TGTGCCAGCAATCATCCCTTCGTAGCGGGAGACGGAGAGACCCAGTACTTC; cdr3_aa: CASNHPFVAGDGETQYF
j_call: TRBJ2-7; clone_size: many; v_call: TRBV20-1; d_call: TRBD1; cdr3_length: 13; cdr3_nt: TGCAGTGCTCCACTGACAGGGGGCTACGAGCAGTACTTC; cdr3_aa: CSAPLTGGYEQYF
j_call: TRBJ1-5; clone_size: few; v_call: TRBV24-1; d_call: .; cdr3_length: 15; cdr3_nt: TGTGCCACCAGTGACCCAAGGGGAAGCAATCAGCCCCAGCATTTT; cdr3_aa: CATSDPRGSNQPQHF
j_call: TRBJ1-6; clone_size: .; v_call: TRBV28; d_call: .; cdr3_length: 12; cdr3_nt: TGTGCCAGCACCCCACACGATTCACCCCTCCACTTT; cdr3_aa: CASTPHDSPLHF
j_call: TRBJ1-3; clone_size: few; v_call: TRBV6-5; d_call: .; cdr3_length: 16; cdr3_nt: TGTGCCAGCAGTTATGGGGGAATCTCCTCTGGAAACACCATATATTTT; cdr3_aa: CASSYGGISSGNTIYF
j_call: TRBJ1-1; clone_size: .; v_call: TRBV7-3; d_call: .; cdr3_length: 13; cdr3_nt: TGTGCCAGCAGCAAGGACGGTAACACTGAAGCTTTCTTT; cdr3_aa: CASSKDGNTEAFF
j_call: TRBJ2-7; clone_size: many; v_call: TRBV27; d_call: TRBD1; cdr3_length: 15; cdr3_nt: TGTGCCAGCAGTTCTACTACCGGGACAGAGTACGAGCAGTACTTC; cdr3_aa: CASSSTTGTEYEQYF
j_call: TRBJ1-2; clone_size: many; v_call: TRBV7-2; d_call: TRBD1; cdr3_length: 12; cdr3_nt: TGTGCCAGCAGCTACCGACAGGGGGGGTACACCTTC; cdr3_aa: CASSYRQGGYTF
j_call: TRBJ2-6; clone_size: many; v_call: TRBV4-1; d_call: .; cdr3_length: 19; cdr3_nt: TGCGCCAGCAGCCAAGCTGAGAACCGAGGGGAATCTGGGGCCAACGTCCTGACTTTC; cdr3_aa: CASSQAENRGESGANVLTF
j_call: TRBJ2-1; clone_size: many; v_call: TRBV20-1; d_call: .; cdr3_length: 13; cdr3_nt: TGCAGTGCACAGCAGAGTATTGGCAATGAGCAGTTCTTC; cdr3_aa: CSAQQSIGNEQFF
j_call: TRBJ2-6; clone_size: many; v_call: TRBV9; d_call: .; cdr3_length: 17; cdr3_nt: TGTGCCAGCAGCGCCCGGGGCCTGAGCTCTGGGGCCAACGTCCTGACTTTC; cdr3_aa: CASSARGLSSGANVLTF
j_call: TRBJ1-5; clone_size: many; v_call: TRBV6-2/TRBV6-3; d_call: .; cdr3_length: 17; cdr3_nt: TGTGCCAGCAGTTTCCTCCGGCAGGCGGGGTCCAATCAGCCCCAGCATTTT; cdr3_aa: CASSFLRQAGSNQPQHF
j_call: TRBJ2-2; clone_size: many; v_call: TRBV12-3/TRBV12-4; d_call: .; cdr3_length: 16; cdr3_nt: TGTGCCAGCAGTTTAGGTCCTGGGACGAACACCGGGGAGCTGTTTTTT; cdr3_aa: CASSLGPGTNTGELFF
j_call: TRBJ2-3; clone_size: many; v_call: TRBV12-3/TRBV12-4; d_call: .; cdr3_length: 13; cdr3_nt: TGTGCCAGCAGCGTTAGCGGCCCAGATACGCAGTATTTT; cdr3_aa: CASSVSGPDTQYF
j_call: TRBJ2-7; clone_size: many; v_call: TRBV5-1; d_call: TRBD1; cdr3_length: 14; cdr3_nt: TGCGCCAGCAGCCGCGGACAGGGGGCCGACGAGCAGTACTTC; cdr3_aa: CASSRGQGADEQYF
j_call: TRBJ2-7; clone_size: many; v_call: TRBV27; d_call: .; cdr3_length: 15; cdr3_nt: TGTGCCAGCAGTTTATCAGGGGATACTTCCTACGAGCAGTACTTC; cdr3_aa: CASSLSGDTSYEQYF
j_call: TRBJ2-6; clone_size: many; v_call: TRBV2; d_call: .; cdr3_length: 12; cdr3_nt: TGTGCCAGCAGCGAGGGGGTCAACGTCCTGACTTTC; cdr3_aa: CASSEGVNVLTF
j_call: TRBJ2-7; clone_size: .; v_call: TRBV7-2; d_call: TRBD1; cdr3_length: 14; cdr3_nt: TGTGCCAGCATCCGCGACAGGGGTAATGGCGAGCAGTACTTC; cdr3_aa: CASIRDRGNGEQYF
j_call: TRBJ2-7; clone_size: many; v_call: TRBV11-1; d_call: TRBD2; cdr3_length: 16; cdr3_nt: TGTGCCAGCAGCTCCCTGAGCGGGAGGAACTCCTACGAGCAGTACTTC; cdr3_aa: CASSSLSGRNSYEQYF
j_call: TRBJ1-1; clone_size: .; v_call: TRBV7-2; d_call: .; cdr3_length: 14; cdr3_nt: TGTGCCAGCAGCTTAGGTCCGGGTCAGGCTGAAGCTTTCTTT; cdr3_aa: CASSLGPGQAEAFF
j_call: TRBJ1-1; clone_size: many; v_call: TRBV7-2; d_call: .; cdr3_length: 15; cdr3_nt: TGTGCCAGCAGCTCACGGACTGGGATGAACACTGAAGCTTTCTTT; cdr3_aa: CASSSRTGMNTEAFF
j_call: TRBJ2-7; clone_size: many; v_call: TRBV29-1; d_call: .; cdr3_length: 13; cdr3_nt: TGCAGCGTTGTAGAGTCCGTGGGTGATGAGCAGTACTTC; cdr3_aa: CSVVESVGDEQYF
j_call: TRBJ2-2; clone_size: many; v_call: TRBV15; d_call: .; cdr3_length: 14; cdr3_nt: TGTGCCACCAGGCCGGAGTTAGAGACCGGGGAGCTGTTTTTT; cdr3_aa: CATRPELETGELFF
j_call: TRBJ2-7; clone_size: .; v_call: TRBV4-2; d_call: TRBD1; cdr3_length: 16; cdr3_nt: TGTACCAGCAGCCAAGATCTGCTGGACAGGGCCTACGAGCAGTACTTC; cdr3_aa: CTSSQDLLDRAYEQYF
j_call: TRBJ2-5; clone_size: many; v_call: TRBV7-7; d_call: TRBD2; cdr3_length: 16; cdr3_nt: TGTGCTAGCAGCCAGGGACTAGCGGGAGAGGGAGAGACCCAGTACTTC; cdr3_aa: CASSQGLAGEGETQYF
j_call: TRBJ2-7; clone_size: many; v_call: TRBV6-5; d_call: .; cdr3_length: 17; cdr3_nt: TGTGCCAGCAGTTACTCGTCCTTTAGCACGCGATTCCACGAGCAGTACTTC; cdr3_aa: CASSYSSFSTRFHEQYF
j_call: TRBJ2-7; clone_size: many; v_call: TRBV7-2; d_call: TRBD1; cdr3_length: 15; cdr3_nt: TGTGCCAGCAGTCTAGACGGGACAGGGAACTACGAGCAGTACTTC; cdr3_aa: CASSLDGTGNYEQYF
j_call: TRBJ2-7; clone_size: many; v_call: TRBV4-1; d_call: .; cdr3_length: 15; cdr3_nt: TGCGCCAGCAGCCTCGTCAAGGGGACGGGCTACGAGCAGTACTTC; cdr3_aa: CASSLVKGTGYEQYF
j_call: TRBJ1-5; clone_size: .; v_call: TRBV6-2/TRBV6-3; d_call: .; cdr3_length: 14; cdr3_nt: TGTGCCAGCAGTTACGGAGTTGGGAATCAGCCCCAGCATTTT; cdr3_aa: CASSYGVGNQPQHF
j_call: TRBJ1-5; clone_size: many; v_call: TRBV24-1; d_call: .; cdr3_length: 15; cdr3_nt: TGTGCCACCAGTGATCTCCAGGGGCCCCCCATCCCCCAGCATTTT; cdr3_aa: CATSDLQGPPIPQHF
j_call: TRBJ1-1; clone_size: many; v_call: TRBV28; d_call: .; cdr3_length: 16; cdr3_nt: TGTGCCAGCAGTGGCGCGGAAGGTTATAGGAACACTGAAGCTTTCTTT; cdr3_aa: CASSGAEGYRNTEAFF
j_call: TRBJ2-7; clone_size: .; v_call: TRBV20-1; d_call: TRBD1; cdr3_length: 15; cdr3_nt: TGCAGTGCTAGTTTTGGGACAGGTCTTTTGAGGGAGCAGTACTTC; cdr3_aa: CSASFGTGLLREQYF
j_call: TRBJ2-7; clone_size: .; v_call: TRBV12-3/TRBV12-4; d_call: .; cdr3_length: 12; cdr3_nt: TGTGCCAGCAGTCCCGGGTCCCTTGCGCAGTACTTC; cdr3_aa: CASSPGSLAQYF
j_call: TRBJ1-1; clone_size: many; v_call: TRBV6-1; d_call: .; cdr3_length: 14; cdr3_nt: TGTGCCAGCAGTGACAGGGGTTTGGCCACTGAAGCTTTCTTT; cdr3_aa: CASSDRGLATEAFF
j_call: TRBJ2-7; clone_size: many; v_call: TRBV12-3/TRBV12-4; d_call: .; cdr3_length: 13; cdr3_nt: TGTGCCAGCAGTTTTCACCGGGGAGACGAGCAGTACTTC; cdr3_aa: CASSFHRGDEQYF
j_call: TRBJ2-7; clone_size: .; v_call: TRBV4-1; d_call: TRBD2; cdr3_length: 18; cdr3_nt: TGCGCCAGCAGCCGAGGACTAGCGGGAGGCCAGAGCTCCTACGAGCAGTACTTC; cdr3_aa: CASSRGLAGGQSSYEQYF
j_call: TRBJ2-2; clone_size: many; v_call: TRBV24-1; d_call: .; cdr3_length: 16; cdr3_nt: TGTGCCACCAGTGATCAGACAAGTGCTTACACCGGGGAGCTGTTTTTT; cdr3_aa: CATSDQTSAYTGELFF
j_call: TRBJ2-5; clone_size: .; v_call: TRBV6-1; d_call: TRBD1; cdr3_length: 14; cdr3_nt: TGTGCCAGCACCGACCAGGGGGCAGGAGAGACCCAGTACTTC; cdr3_aa: CASTDQGAGETQYF
j_call: TRBJ2-3; clone_size: .; v_call: TRBV6-5; d_call: .; cdr3_length: 15; cdr3_nt: TGTGCCAGCAGTTACTTGTCTAGCGGCACAGATACGCAGTATTTT; cdr3_aa: CASSYLSSGTDTQYF
j_call: TRBJ2-5; clone_size: many; v_call: TRBV20-1; d_call: .; cdr3_length: 11; cdr3_nt: TGCAGTGCTAGAGATTGGGCTACCCAGTACTTC; cdr3_aa: CSARDWATQYF
j_call: TRBJ2-7; clone_size: .; v_call: TRBV6-1; d_call: TRBD1; cdr3_length: 14; cdr3_nt: TGTGCCAGCAGGTCCGGGACAGGGGGCGCCGAGCAGTACTTC; cdr3_aa: CASRSGTGGAEQYF
j_call: TRBJ2-2; clone_size: many; v_call: TRBV11-2; d_call: .; cdr3_length: 15; cdr3_nt: TGTGCCAGCAGCTTAGATCCGGCGAACACCGGGGAGCTGTTTTTT; cdr3_aa: CASSLDPANTGELFF
j_call: TRBJ1-2; clone_size: many; v_call: TRBV12-3/TRBV12-4; d_call: .; cdr3_length: 15; cdr3_nt: TGTGCCAGCAGTTTTGGAAGGGTAGGGGGTGGAGGCTACACCTTC; cdr3_aa: CASSFGRVGGGGYTF
j_call: TRBJ2-7; clone_size: many; v_call: TRBV27; d_call: .; cdr3_length: 15; cdr3_nt: TGTGCCAGCAGTTCCCGGGGAGTCGCCCCTTACGAGCAGTACTTC; cdr3_aa: CASSSRGVAPYEQYF
j_call: TRBJ2-7; clone_size: many; v_call: TRBV12-3/TRBV12-4; d_call: .; cdr3_length: 14; cdr3_nt: TGTGCCAGCAGTACCCGAGGGGACGGCTACGAGCAGTACTTC; cdr3_aa: CASSTRGDGYEQYF
j_call: TRBJ2-7; clone_size: many; v_call: TRBV6-2/TRBV6-3; d_call: .; cdr3_length: 16; cdr3_nt: TGTGCCAGCACCCCCGCACGAGTTATTACCTCCTACGAGCAGTACTTC; cdr3_aa: CASTPARVITSYEQYF
j_call: TRBJ2-5; clone_size: many; v_call: TRBV30; d_call: TRBD1; cdr3_length: 15; cdr3_nt: TGTGCCTGGAGTGTGGGGGGACAGGGTAAAGAGACCCAGTACTTC; cdr3_aa: CAWSVGGQGKETQYF